This TCR beta chain emerged from a study of shared clonotypes between healthy human individuals. Study-level background: CD4 naive and memory got three plates each, CD8 naive two, CD8 memory one.

Findings and caveats of the study: Memory subsets generally showed lower estimated richness than naive subsets.

Generated by immunoSEQ multiplex PCR, the TCRdb table keeps only in-frame clones and is missing some. The table shows about 2.1 million clones, with over 85% occurring only once. V gave up 5 bases and J gave up 2 bases, with 12 bases separating them. The CDR3 runs to 14 residues. Germline V gene lookup returns CDR1 SGHVS and CDR2 FQNEAQ. As to this clone: Its antigen is not identified.

Naive CD8 cells comprised CD45RO-negative, CCR7-positively selected cells, excluding terminally differentiated effector memory CD45RA+ cells. Donors, healthy HIV-negative adults, lacked recent acute infections or vaccinations. This clonotype originated in a man between 18 and 35 years old in good health. Some clones in this sample may be carry-over from other donors' samples. The material sequenced was naive CD8+ T cells from PBMCs. This sequence joins TRBV7-8 and TRBJ1-2, with D unresolved. CDR3 amino acids: CASSPRAVNYGYTF. The CDR3 region has the DNA TGTGCCAGCAGCCCCCGGGCGGTGAACTATGGCTACACCTTC.